The present T cell receptor beta chain was sequenced within a study of T cells in localized non-small cell lung cancer. Whole-study findings and limits: Heterogeneity remains possible, as sequencing covered one tumor region only. Exceeding tumor, uninvolved adjacent lung had the highest T cell clonality. Longer survival (overall) was linked to higher T cell density in blood. Turning up in adjacent lung were a median about 56 of the top 100 tumor clones.

A remark on this clone: Its matching antigen is unknown.

Unmatched junction bases numbered 9, after V lost 5 bases and J lost 4 bases. Germline V lookup: CDR1 SGHNT, CDR2 YENEEA. The CDR3 spans 16 residues. Method: immunoSEQ multiplex PCR; TCRdb's copy keeps in-frame clones and lacks some. This sample has just under 700 clones, with roughly 19% found just once. This chain joins TRBV11-3 and TRBJ2-3, with 10 bases aligning to TRBD1. The sequence derives from a male donor aged 60 or over with stage III squamous cell lung carcinoma. Source: lung tumor tissue, taken before any cancer treatment. The CDR3 is CASSPRDRGTPDTQYF. CDR3 nucleotide sequence: TGTGCCAGCAGCCCCAGGGACAGGGGAACCCCAGATACGCAGTATTTT.